This T cell receptor beta chain was documented in a study of shared clonotypes between healthy human individuals. Sequenced by immunoSEQ multiplex PCR; TCRdb stores in-frame clones only, minus some. This table has some 600,000 clones, about 96% appearing once. The naive CD8 fraction comprised CD45RO-negative cells positively selected for CCR7 and excluded terminally differentiated effector memory CD45RA+ cells. The V end lost 0 bases, the J end lost 0 bases, and 9 bases lay between the germline ends. Germline loops: CDR1 MGHRA, CDR2 YSYEKL. This CDR3 is 15 amino acids long. This clone was seen only a few times. Other DNA sequences from this sample encode an identical CDR3 as well.

The origin of this receptor is a woman younger than 45 in good health. V is TRBV4-1 and J is TRBJ2-7; TRBD2 is a possible D gene (6 bases). Sequenced sample: naive CD8+ T cells sorted from blood. The CDR3 loop is CASSQERGSSYEQYF. The DNA of the CDR3 is TGCGCCAGCAGCCAAGAACGGGGGAGCTCCTACGAGCAGTACTTC.